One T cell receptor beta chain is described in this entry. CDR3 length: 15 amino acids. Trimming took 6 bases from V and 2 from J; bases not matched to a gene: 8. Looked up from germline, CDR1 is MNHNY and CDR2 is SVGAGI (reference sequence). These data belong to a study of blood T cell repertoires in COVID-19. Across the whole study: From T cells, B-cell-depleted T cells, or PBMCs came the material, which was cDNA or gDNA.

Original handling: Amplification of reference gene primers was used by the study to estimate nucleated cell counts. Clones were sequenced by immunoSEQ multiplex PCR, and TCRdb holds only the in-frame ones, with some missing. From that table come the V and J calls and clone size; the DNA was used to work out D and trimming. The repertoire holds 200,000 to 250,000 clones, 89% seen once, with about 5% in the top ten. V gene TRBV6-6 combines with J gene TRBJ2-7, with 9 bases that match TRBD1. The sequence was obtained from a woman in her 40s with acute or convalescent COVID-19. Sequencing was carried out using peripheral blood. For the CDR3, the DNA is TGTGCCAGCAGGAAAGGACAGGGGCAAACCTACGAGCAGTACGTC. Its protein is CASRKGQGQTYEQYV.